The sequence of this T cell receptor beta chain was determined in a study of T cell changes during pregnancy in multiple sclerosis. This CDR3 has 15 residues. CDR1 is MNHEY, CDR2 SMNVEV, per germline (reference sequence). V lost 3 bases, J lost 6 bases, and 1 base stayed unmatched. TCRdb's table, derived via immunoSEQ multiplex PCR, lists solely in-frame clones and lacks some. This table has 30,000 to 45,000 clones, 91% appearing once. This chain connects TRBV27 to TRBJ2-1, with 14 positions matching TRBD2. Sequencing was performed on CD8+ T cells from peripheral blood mononuclear cells, taken after pregnancy. This TCR was recovered from a female donor with multiple sclerosis, enrolled in a pregnancy study. CDR3 nucleotides: TGTGCCAGCAGTTTGGGACTAGCGGGAGTCAATGAGCAGTTCTTC. This sequence encodes CASSLGLAGVNEQFF.